This passage covers 10 T cell receptor beta chains from one sample sequenced in a study of T cell responses to AZD1222 COVID-19 vaccine. Sequenced by immunoSEQ multiplex PCR; TCRdb stores in-frame clones only, minus some. Of 60,000 to 100,000 clones in the sample, 92% were seen once. Sequences were derived from peripheral blood, sampled on day 0 of MenACWY control vaccination. Source of these receptors: an adult in good health.

V gene TRBV11-1 combines with J gene TRBJ2-3; 13 bases agree with TRBD2. Germline V gene data show CDR1 as SGHAT and CDR2 as FQDESV (reference sequence). The CDR3 totals 16 residues. After removal of 4 bases from V and 2 bases from J, the junction contained 3 bases not matched to a gene. CDR3 sequence reads: CASSSGTSGTTDTQYF. The CDR3 DNA sequence: TGTGCCAGCAGCTCCGGGACTAGCGGGACCACAGATACGCAGTATTTT.

This sequence joins TRBV30 and TRBJ2-7, with 7 bases that match TRBD2. From germline, CDR1 is GTSNPN and CDR2 SVGIG (reference sequence). V dropped 4 bases and J dropped 2; count of bases not matched to a gene: 2. This CDR3 has 12 residues. This CDR3 is CAWNAGAYEQYF. The CDR3 nucleotides are TGTGCCTGGAATGCGGGGGCCTACGAGCAGTACTTC.

This clone was seen only a few times. CDR3 in amino acids: CASPPAVYSNQPQHF. In DNA, the CDR3 is TGCGCCAGTCCCCCGGCCGTTTATAGCAATCAGCCCCAGCATTTT. The V gene is TRBV10-1, the J gene TRBJ1-5; D is undetermined. Germline V lookup: CDR1 WNHNN, CDR2 SYGVQD (reference sequence). CDR3 size: 15 residues. V was shortened by 9 bases and J by 0 bases, with 15 bases between the two germline ends.

The chain recombines TRBV3-1 (or the pseudogene TRBV3-2) with TRBJ2-7; D gene unclear. CDR3 length equals 14 residues. Germline CDR1 reads LGHDT; CDR2 reads YNNKEL (reference sequence). Trimming left V 1 base short and J 4 bases short, with 11 bases between. The CDR3 DNA reads as TGTGCCAGCAGCCAAGTCCCCAGCGTTTACGAGCAGTACTTC. Translation gives CASSQVPSVYEQYF.

The chain employs TRBV5-1 and TRBJ2-1; TRBD1 matches 8 bases. Trimming at V came to 3 bases and at J to 0 bases, leaving 8 bases not matched to a gene. The CDR3 contains 17 residues. Germline-derived CDR1 and CDR2 are SGHRS and YFSETQ. CDR3 sequence reads: CASSWGNRGSSYNEQFF. For the CDR3, the DNA is TGCGCCAGCAGCTGGGGGAACAGGGGGAGCTCCTACAATGAGCAGTTCTTC.

J is TRBJ1-2 and V is TRBV19, with D perhaps matching TRBD1 (5 bases). The CDR3 has 14 residues. Trimming took off 7 bases at V and 3 bases at J, with 15 bases between the two ends. Germline CDR1 and CDR2: LNHDA and SQIVND (reference sequence). The CDR3 loop is CASTIGGMDYGYTF. The DNA for the CDR3 is TGTGCCAGTACGATCGGGGGGATGGACTATGGCTACACCTTC.

The chain combines TRBV28 with TRBJ2-2; 9 bases match TRBD1. This CDR3 is built from 14 residues. Germline trimming cut 5 bases from V and 7 bases from J; bases unmatched to any gene: 5. Germline values: CDR1 MDHEN, CDR2 SYDVKM. CDR3 protein: CASSMTGGHGELFF. For the CDR3, the DNA is TGTGCCAGCAGTATGACAGGGGGGCACGGGGAGCTGTTTTTT.

The chain recombines TRBV6-5 with TRBJ2-7, with 11 bases identical to TRBD1. Germline lookup yields CDR1 MNHEY and CDR2 SVGAGI. The CDR3 has 14 amino acids. V lost 6 bases to trimming and J lost 4 bases; unmatched junction nucleotides: 5. CDR3 DNA sequence: TGTGCCAGCAGGATGGGACAGGGGGTTTACGAGCAGTACTTC. It translates to CASRMGQGVYEQYF.

This chain uses TRBV29-1 with TRBJ2-3; 7 bases match TRBD1. The CDR3 runs to 13 residues. Losses at the gene ends were 3 bases for V and 7 bases for J; bases not matched to a gene: 7. Germline CDR1 SQVTM, CDR2 ANQGSEA. The CDR3 here is CSVDPDRANTQYF. The CDR3 coding sequence is TGCAGCGTTGACCCCGACAGGGCCAATACGCAGTATTTT.

The chain joins TRBV11-2 to TRBJ1-5; D may be TRBD1 (5 bases). Deletions cut 5 bases from V and 7 bases from J, with 12 bases between. Germline V gene lookup returns CDR1 SGHAT and CDR2 FQNNGV. The CDR3 totals 13 residues. CDR3 sequence (DNA): TGTGCCAGCAGCCCGGGGGACCCCCAGCCCCAGCATTTT. Translation gives CASSPGDPQPQHF.